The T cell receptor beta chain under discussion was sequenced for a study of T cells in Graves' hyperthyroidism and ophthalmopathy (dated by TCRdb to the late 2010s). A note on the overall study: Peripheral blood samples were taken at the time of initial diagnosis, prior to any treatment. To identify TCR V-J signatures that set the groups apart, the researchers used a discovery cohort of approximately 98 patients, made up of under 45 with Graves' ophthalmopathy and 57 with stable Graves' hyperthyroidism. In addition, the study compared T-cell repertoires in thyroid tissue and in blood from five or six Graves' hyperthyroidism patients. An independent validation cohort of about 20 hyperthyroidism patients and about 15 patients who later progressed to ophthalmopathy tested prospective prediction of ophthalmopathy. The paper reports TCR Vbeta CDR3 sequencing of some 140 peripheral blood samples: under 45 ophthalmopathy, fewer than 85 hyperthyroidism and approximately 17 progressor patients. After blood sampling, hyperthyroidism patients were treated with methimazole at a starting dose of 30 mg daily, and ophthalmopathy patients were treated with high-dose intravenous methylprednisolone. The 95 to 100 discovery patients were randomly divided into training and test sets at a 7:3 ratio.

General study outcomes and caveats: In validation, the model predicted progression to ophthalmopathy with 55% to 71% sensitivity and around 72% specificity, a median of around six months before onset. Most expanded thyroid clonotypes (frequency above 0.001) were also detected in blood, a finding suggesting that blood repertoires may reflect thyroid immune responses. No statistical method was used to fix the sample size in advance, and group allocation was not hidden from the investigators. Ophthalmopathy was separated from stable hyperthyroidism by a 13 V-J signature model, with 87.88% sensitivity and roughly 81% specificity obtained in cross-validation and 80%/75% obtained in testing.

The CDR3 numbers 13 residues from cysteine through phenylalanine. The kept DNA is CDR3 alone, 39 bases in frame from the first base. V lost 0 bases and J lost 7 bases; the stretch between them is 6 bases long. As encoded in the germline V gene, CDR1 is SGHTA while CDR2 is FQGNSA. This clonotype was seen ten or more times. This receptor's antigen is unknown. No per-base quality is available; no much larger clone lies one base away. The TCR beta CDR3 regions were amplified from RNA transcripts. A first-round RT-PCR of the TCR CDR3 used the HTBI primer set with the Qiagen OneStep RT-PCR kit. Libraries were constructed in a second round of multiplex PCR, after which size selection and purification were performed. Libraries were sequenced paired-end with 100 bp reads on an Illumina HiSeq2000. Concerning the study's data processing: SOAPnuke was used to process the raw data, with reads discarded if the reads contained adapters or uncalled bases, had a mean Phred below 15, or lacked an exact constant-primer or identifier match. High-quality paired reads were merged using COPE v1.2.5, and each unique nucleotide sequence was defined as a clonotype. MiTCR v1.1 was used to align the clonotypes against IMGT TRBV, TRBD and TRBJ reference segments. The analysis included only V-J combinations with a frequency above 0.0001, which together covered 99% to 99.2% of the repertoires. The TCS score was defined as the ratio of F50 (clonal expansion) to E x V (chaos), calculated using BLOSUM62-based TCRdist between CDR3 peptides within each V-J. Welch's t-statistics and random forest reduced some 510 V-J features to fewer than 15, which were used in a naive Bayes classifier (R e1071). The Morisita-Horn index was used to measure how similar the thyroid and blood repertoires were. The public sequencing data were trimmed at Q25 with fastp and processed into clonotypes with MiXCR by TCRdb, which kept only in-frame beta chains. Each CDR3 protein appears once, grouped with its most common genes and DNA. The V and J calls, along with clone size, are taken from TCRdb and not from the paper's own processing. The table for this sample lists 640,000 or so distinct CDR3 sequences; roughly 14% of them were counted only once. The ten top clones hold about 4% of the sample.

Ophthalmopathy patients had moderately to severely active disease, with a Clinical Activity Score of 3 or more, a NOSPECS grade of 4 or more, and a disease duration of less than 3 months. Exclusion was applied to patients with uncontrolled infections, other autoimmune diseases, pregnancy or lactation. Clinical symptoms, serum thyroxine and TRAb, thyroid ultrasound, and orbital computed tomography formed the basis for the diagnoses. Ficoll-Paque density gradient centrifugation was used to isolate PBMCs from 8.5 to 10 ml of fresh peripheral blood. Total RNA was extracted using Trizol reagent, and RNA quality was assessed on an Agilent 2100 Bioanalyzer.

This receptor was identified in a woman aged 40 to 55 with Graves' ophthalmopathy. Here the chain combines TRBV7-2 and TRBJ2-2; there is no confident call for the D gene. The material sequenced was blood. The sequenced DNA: TGTGCCAGCAGCTTAGCGCAAGACGGGGAGCTGTTTTTT. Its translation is CASSLAQDGELFF.